A selection of T cell receptor beta chains follows, all from one sample in a study of blood T cell repertoires in COVID-19. Clones were sequenced by immunoSEQ multiplex PCR, and TCRdb holds only the in-frame ones, with some missing. The sample lists about 89,000 clones, approximately 90% occurring once. Sequencing was carried out using peripheral blood. The receptors were sampled from a man aged 60 to 75 with acute or convalescent COVID-19. Each CDR3 is given with its conserved first and last residue. Each record gives: J gene, D gene, V gene, clone size, CDR3 length, CDR3 protein, CDR3 DNA. A D gene is named only where the DNA matches it firmly. Size is omitted from some rows. Given values are once, few, many or a class for expanded clones.

>TRBJ1-2|TRBD1|TRBV3-1/TRBV3-2|NA|15
CASSQDDRVGYGYTF
TGTGCCAGCAGCCAAGACGACAGGGTGGGCTATGGCTACACCTTC
>TRBJ1-2|NA|TRBV6-1|NA|14
CASSEISVMYGYTF
TGTGCCAGCAGTGAAATATCTGTTATGTATGGCTACACCTTC
>TRBJ2-5|TRBD1|TRBV5-5|NA|13
CASSWTGEETQYF
TGTGCCAGCAGCTGGACAGGGGAAGAGACCCAGTACTTC
>TRBJ2-5|NA|TRBV7-8|NA|12
CASSSPLETQYF
TGTGCCAGCAGCTCCCCGTTGGAGACCCAGTACTTC
>TRBJ2-1|NA|TRBV5-1|NA|17
CASSLTSGRSSYNEQFF
TGCGCCAGCAGTCTAACGTCCGGGAGAAGCTCCTACAATGAGCAGTTCTTC
>TRBJ1-4|NA|TRBV7-2|NA|13
CASSLGRGEKLFF
TGTGCCAGCAGCTTGGGCAGGGGCGAAAAACTGTTTTTT
>TRBJ2-1|TRBD1|TRBV7-3|once|15
CASSLEQGSYNEQFF
TGTGCCAGCAGCTTAGAACAGGGGTCCTACAATGAGCAGTTCTTC
>TRBJ2-2|TRBD1|TRBV7-9|NA|14
CASSRDREFGELFF
TGTGCCAGCTCCAGGGACAGGGAGTTCGGGGAGCTGTTTTTT
>TRBJ1-5|TRBD1|TRBV2|NA|14
CASAGQGRYQPQHF
TGTGCCAGCGCAGGACAGGGGAGATATCAGCCCCAGCATTTT
>TRBJ1-1|TRBD1|TRBV5-1|NA|16
CASSTMTGALNTEAFF
TGCGCCAGCAGCACAATGACAGGGGCCCTGAACACTGAAGCTTTCTTT